The entry that follows covers one TCR beta chain sequence. Trimming took off 3 bases at V and 6 bases at J, with 12 bases between the two ends. The CDR3 consists of 14 residues. Germline V lookup: CDR1 SNHLY, CDR2 FYNNEI. Original handling: Reference gene primer amplification gave estimated nucleated cell counts. Profiled with immunoSEQ multiplex PCR; TCRdb holds only in-frame clones, not every one. The V and J calls and clone size were taken over from that table, and D and trimming were inferred from the DNA. The table has 80,000 to 95,000 clones, 91% seen once. This entry comes from a study of blood T cell repertoires in COVID-19. At the level of the study: Acute and convalescent COVID-19 specimens originated in the United States, Italy and Spain.

The TCR comes from a human donor with active COVID-19. The donor label of this sample is uncertain. The rearrangement joins TRBV2 to TRBJ1-5; D ambiguous. The sequenced sample was peripheral blood. CDR3 DNA sequence: TGTGCCAGCAGTGATGAGGCAGAAGGTCAGCCCCAGCATTTT. It translates to CASSDEAEGQPQHF.